This TCR beta chain came from a study of control samples from healthy donors and cancer patients. The CDR3 loop spans 15 amino acids. V dropped 0 bases and J dropped 6 bases, with 12 bases sitting between them. Germline CDR1 MRHNA, CDR2 SNTAGT. The method was immunoSEQ multiplex PCR; TCRdb's version includes in-frame clones alone and lacks a portion of them. The table has around 120,000 clones, around 86% seen once; the top ten hold about 8.7%. V gene TRBV6-4 combines with J gene TRBJ2-1; TRBD1 or TRBD2 may be the D gene (7 bases each). Input material: blood. The sequence derives from a man aged 35 to 55 in good health. CDR3: CASSDSQGGSNEQFF. CDR3 in DNA: TGTGCCAGCAGTGACTCGCAGGGGGGGTCCAATGAGCAGTTCTTC.